These 9 T cell receptor beta chains came from one sample sequenced in a study of CD8 T cells in Susac syndrome. Random hexamers were used to reverse transcribe an amount of about 0.45 to 1 ug RNA. Each CDR3 protein is one row after TCRdb ran MiXCR on the immunoSEQ multiplex PCR reads. Of 150,000 to 200,000 distinct CDR3 sequences in the sample, about 94% were seen once. Sequences were obtained from CD4+ T cells from PBMCs. The source of these receptors is a human donor with multiple sclerosis.

This chain uses TRBV30 with TRBJ2-1; 8 bases match TRBD1. V dropped 8 bases and J dropped 4; count of bases not matched to a gene: 7. This CDR3 contains 13 residues. CDR1 and CDR2 from the germline V gene are GTSNPN and SVGIG (reference sequence). The CDR3 loop is CASEGDRYNEQFF. The CDR3 nucleotides read TGTGCCAGTGAGGGGGACAGGTACAATGAGCAGTTCTTC.

The chain has TRBV12-3 or TRBV12-4 and TRBJ2-2, with D maybe TRBD2 (5 bases). The ends were cut back, 3 bases at V and 6 bases at J, with 5 bases in the middle. This CDR3 has 12 residues. For the CDR3, the DNA is TGTGCCAGCAGTTTGAGGGCCGGGGAGCTGTTTTTT. This translates into CASSLRAGELFF.

CDR3 sequence (DNA): TGTGCCAGCAGCTTAGGTGACGCCTCGGGGCAGCCCCAGCATTTT. It codes for CASSLGDASGQPQHF. The V gene is TRBV7-9, the J gene TRBJ1-5; D remains unclear. Trimming took 1 base from V and 7 from J, leaving 14 bases between them. Germline V gives CDR1 SEHNR, CDR2 FQNEAQ (reference sequence). The CDR3 length is 15 residues.

In DNA form, the CDR3 reads TGTGCCAGTAGTACGCTAGCGGGGGCCGTTAATGAGCAGTTCTTC. Residues: CASSTLAGAVNEQFF. The chain has TRBV19 and TRBJ2-1; 10 bases are a match to TRBD2. The CDR3 is made up of 15 amino acids. CDR1 and CDR2 (germline): LNHDA, SQIVND (reference sequence). The J segment lost 7 bases and the V segment lost 4 bases, leaving 7 bases of the junction unmatched. Together with reference TRBV19 and TRBJ2-1, the CDR3 gives the full variable domain: DGGITQSPKYLFRKEGQNVTLSCEQNLNHDAMYWYRQDPGQGLRLIYYSQIVNDFQKGDIAEGYSVSREKKESFPLTVTSAQKNPTAFYLCASSTLAGAVNEQFFGPGTRLTVL.

This clonotype was observed a single time. The chain combines TRBV29-1 with TRBJ1-5, with a tentative D call TRBD1 (6 bases). Trimming pared 6 bases from V and 2 bases from J, leaving 11 bases between. This CDR3 contains 13 residues. Per the germline V gene, CDR1 is SQVTM and CDR2 is ANQGSEA. The CDR3 DNA follows: TGCAGCGTCGCAGGGGAGGGCAATCAGCCCCAGCATTTT. This translates into CSVAGEGNQPQHF.

The V gene is TRBV19, the J gene TRBJ1-2; D is unresolved. Germline V gene sequence: CDR1 LNHDA, CDR2 SQIVND (reference sequence). The CDR3 spans 12 residues. Trimming pared 6 bases from V and 2 bases from J, leaving 7 bases between. CDR3 in amino acids: CASRSVNYGYTF. CDR3 nucleotides: TGTGCCAGTAGGTCGGTAAACTATGGCTACACCTTC.

The V and J genes are TRBV10-3 and TRBJ1-2; D ambiguous. V was trimmed by 2 bases and J by 4 bases, leaving 5 bases between them. The V gene's germline CDR1 is ENHRY and CDR2 SYGVKD. This CDR3 spans 12 amino acids. The CDR3 spells CAISEMRYGYTF. In DNA, the CDR3 is TGTGCCATCAGTGAGATGCGCTATGGCTACACCTTC.

CDR3 amino acids: CASSTTYEQYF. In DNA form, the CDR3 reads TGTGCCAGCAGTACTACCTACGAGCAGTACTTC. V and J are TRBV12-3 or TRBV12-4 and TRBJ2-7; D remains ambiguous. The CDR3 is 11 amino acids. V lost 5 bases to trimming and J lost 2 bases, with 4 bases between them.

The chain has TRBV12-3 or TRBV12-4 and TRBJ1-1, with 8 bases fitting TRBD1. Trimming cost V 5 bases and J 5 bases; bases outside gene matches: 7. CDR3 length: 14 amino acids. Here the CDR3 reads CASSLTRTGTEAFF. The DNA for the CDR3 is TGTGCCAGCAGTCTCACGCGGACAGGGACTGAAGCTTTCTTT.